One and the same sample provided the 32 T cell receptor beta chains below, sequenced in a study of blood T cell repertoires in COVID-19. Sequencing used immunoSEQ multiplex PCR; TCRdb keeps in-frame clones, though not all of them. The data contain some 54,000 clones, 80% to 95% of them singletons. Sequencing input: peripheral blood. The receptors were sampled from a man aged 60-69 years with acute or convalescent COVID-19.

This CDR3 reads CASSDTTGGKDTQYF. In DNA form, the CDR3 reads TGTGCCAGCAGTGATACGACAGGGGGCAAAGATACGCAGTATTTT. The chain has TRBV2 and TRBJ2-3, with 10 bases aligning to TRBD1. The V segment lost 3 bases and the J segment 5 bases; nucleotides outside the gene matches: 5. Per germline, CDR1 SNHLY and CDR2 FYNNEI. The CDR3 length is 15 residues.

This chain uses TRBV28 with TRBJ2-1; 14 nucleotides agree with TRBD2. CDR1 is MDHEN, CDR2 SYDVKM, per germline. V lost 4 bases and J lost 8; bases outside the gene matches: 7. The CDR3 loop spans 16 amino acids. The CDR3 DNA reads TGTGCCAGCAGTTCCAAAGGGACTAGCGGGAGACATGAGCAGTTCTTC. This gives the protein CASSSKGTSGRHEQFF.

The rearrangement uses TRBV7-2 and TRBJ1-5, with 8 bases identical to TRBD1. Looked up from germline, CDR1 is SGHTA and CDR2 is FQGNSA. The ends lost 5 bases at V and 9 bases at J; junction bases unmatched: 9. The CDR3 is made up of 14 amino acids. In DNA form, the CDR3 reads TGTGCCAGCAGCCCCGGACAGGGCTTCTGGCCCCAGCATTTT. Its protein is CASSPGQGFWPQHF.

The rearrangement uses TRBV11-2 and TRBJ1-1; a weak D match, TRBD1 (5 bases). V lost 8 bases, J lost 1 base, and 20 bases lay in between. The V gene's germline CDR1 is SGHAT and CDR2 FQNNGV. This CDR3 contains 16 residues. The CDR3: CASARPTPTGNTEAFF. The CDR3 DNA is TGTGCCAGCGCCAGACCCACGCCTACAGGGAACACTGAAGCTTTCTTT.

V gene TRBV7-2 combines with J gene TRBJ1-5; 10 bases line up with TRBD1. With 5 bases clipped from V and 6 bases from J, the junction kept 4 bases outside the gene matches. Germline lookup yields CDR1 SGHTA and CDR2 FQGNSA. This CDR3 contains 14 residues. The CDR3 DNA sequence: TGTGCCAGCAGCCTAAGGACAGGGGGTCAGCCCCAGCATTTT. Its translation: CASSLRTGGQPQHF.

The rearrangement links TRBV5-1 to TRBJ2-5, with TRBD1 identical over 9 bases. The CDR3 runs to 14 residues. From germline, CDR1 is SGHRS and CDR2 YFSETQ. V trimming: 2 bases; J trimming: 3 bases; junction bases outside the gene matches: 2. CDR3 DNA sequence: TGCGCCAGCAGCTTATGGACAGGGGAAGAGACCCAGTACTTC. Protein product: CASSLWTGEETQYF. Looking up the rest from reference TRBV5-1 and TRBJ2-5 gives the full variable domain: KAGVTQTPRYLIKTRGQQVTLSCSPISGHRSVSWYQQTPGQGLQFLFEYFSETQRNKGNFPGRFSGRQFSNSRSEMNVSTLELGDSALYLCASSLWTGEETQYFGPGTRLLVL.

The chain employs TRBV27 and TRBJ1-3, with D perhaps matching TRBD1 (5 bases). The CDR3 covers 14 residues. V was shortened by 6 bases and J by 5 bases, with 14 bases between the two germline ends. Germline assignment: CDR1 MNHEY and CDR2 SMNVEV (reference sequence). The DNA of the CDR3 is TGTGCCAGCAGCTCCGGACAAGCTAGAAACACCATATATTTT. Protein sequence: CASSSGQARNTIYF.

V is TRBV6-6 and J is TRBJ1-5; TRBD1 matches 8 bases. The CDR3 runs 14 residues. The germline CDR1 and CDR2 sequences are MNHNY and SVGAGI (reference sequence). The J segment lost 6 bases and the V segment lost 6 bases, leaving 7 bases of the junction unmatched. The CDR3 loop reads CASRQTGEFQPQHF. Written as DNA, the CDR3 is TGTGCCAGCAGACAGACAGGGGAGTTTCAGCCCCAGCATTTT.

The gene calls are TRBV6-6 and TRBJ2-7; 8 bases fit TRBD1. Looked up from germline, CDR1 is MNHNY and CDR2 is SVGAGI (reference sequence). The CDR3 covers 15 residues. After removal of 3 bases from V and 2 bases from J, the junction contained 6 bases not matched to a gene. CDR3 protein: CASSYGQGVTYEQYF. The DNA of the CDR3 is TGTGCCAGCAGTTATGGACAGGGAGTGACCTACGAGCAGTACTTC.

The chain joins TRBV6-5 to TRBJ1-1, with D possibly being TRBD1 (5 bases). This CDR3 has 14 residues. Germline V gives CDR1 MNHEY, CDR2 SVGAGI. V shed 7 bases and J shed 1 base, with 13 bases lying between them. DNA of the CDR3: TGTGCCAGCAACGCTCGGGGGAAGAACACTGAAGCTTTCTTT. As protein: CASNARGKNTEAFF.

The rearrangement joins TRBV9 to TRBJ2-6, with D possibly being TRBD2 (6 bases). The CDR3 spans 19 residues. In germline, CDR1 is SGDLS, CDR2 YYNGEE. The V and J ends lost 0 bases and 4 bases respectively, with 20 bases between them. The CDR3 DNA follows: TGTGCCAGCAGCGTAGAGGGAGGAGGTTCCGGGTTCGGGGCCAACGTCCTGACTTTC. Protein sequence: CASSVEGGGSGFGANVLTF.

J is TRBJ2-5 and V is TRBV5-8; TRBD2 matches at 14 bases. The trim removed 1 base at V and 4 bases at J, leaving 3 bases unmatched. CDR3 length: 16 residues. Germline V lookup: CDR1 SGHTS, CDR2 YDEGEE. Here the CDR3 DNA reads TGTGCCAGCAGCTTGCGACTAGCGGGAGGGGTAGAGACCCAGTACTTC. Translation gives CASSLRLAGGVETQYF.

This sequence joins TRBV6-1 and TRBJ2-7; no definite D call. The CDR3 runs 14 residues. Trimming shortened V by 1 base and J by 1 base, and 8 bases separated the two germline ends. The germline gives CDR1 MNHNS, CDR2 SASEGT. The CDR3 region is CASSEVLRSYEQYF. The CDR3 DNA is TGTGCCAGCAGTGAAGTACTCCGATCCTACGAGCAGTACTTC.

The chain is built from TRBV27 and TRBJ2-3; D perhaps matches TRBD1 (5 bases). CDR3 length equals 15 residues. V lost 0 bases, J lost 4 bases, and 11 bases lay in between. Germline CDR1 is MNHEY and CDR2 is SMNVEV (reference sequence). The DNA of the CDR3 is TGTGCCAGCAGTTTATCGATTAGGGGCGCAGATACGCAGTATTTT. It codes for CASSLSIRGADTQYF.

The V and J genes are TRBV4-2 and TRBJ1-2; 7 bases fit TRBD1. The ends lost 0 bases at V and 3 bases at J; junction bases unmatched: 4. Germline-derived CDR1 and CDR2 are LGHNA and YNFKEQ. The CDR3 totals 15 residues. In nucleotides, the CDR3 is TGTGCCAGCAGCCAAGACTCAGGGGGTTACTATGGCTACACCTTC. Translation: CASSQDSGGYYGYTF.

The chain combines TRBV5-1 with TRBJ2-1, with 8 bases matching TRBD2. Per the germline V gene, CDR1 is SGHRS and CDR2 is YFSETQ. The CDR3 has 15 amino acids. The junction had 6 bases not matched to a gene; V was cut back by 4 bases and J by 3 bases. Here the CDR3 DNA reads TGCGCCAGCAGCCTCCGGACTAGCATCTACAATGAGCAGTTCTTC. This translates into CASSLRTSIYNEQFF.

Concerning this clone itself: At one boundary the junction diverges from the germline segment, which might be a read error. The chain uses TRBV10-1 and TRBJ2-3, with TRBD2 matching 11 bases. The CDR3 has 22 amino acids. Germline CDR1 is WNHNN and CDR2 is SYGVQD (reference sequence). The DNA for the CDR3 is TGCGCCAGAAGTGAGTCAAATTCGGGCGGGACTAGCGGTTTACCTAGCACAGATACGCAGTATTTT. The encoded protein is CARSESNSGGTSGLPSTDTQYF.

The V call is TRBV9, the J call TRBJ1-5; D is possibly TRBD1 (5 bases). Trimming left V 0 bases short and J 11 bases short, with 18 bases between. The CDR3 has 15 amino acids. Per the germline V gene, CDR1 is SGDLS and CDR2 is YYNGEE. CDR3 sequence: CASSVGSDKAGAQHF. CDR3 sequence (DNA): TGTGCCAGCAGCGTAGGTTCGGACAAGGCGGGAGCCCAGCATTTT.

The V and J genes are TRBV6-1 and TRBJ1-2, with 8 bases matching TRBD1. Trimming removed 4 bases from V and 0 bases from J; junction bases left unmatched: 7. The CDR3 contains 16 residues. Looked up from germline, CDR1 is MNHNS and CDR2 is SASEGT. The CDR3 sequence: CASSAQQGASNYGYTF. The CDR3 nucleotides read TGTGCCAGCAGTGCCCAGCAGGGGGCTTCTAACTATGGCTACACCTTC.

V gene TRBV5-4 combines with J gene TRBJ2-7; possible D gene TRBD1, 6 bases. CDR3 size: 14 residues. Trimming removed 1 base from V and 4 bases from J, with 12 bases in between. Per germline, CDR1 SGHNT and CDR2 YYREEE (reference sequence). The CDR3 DNA follows: TGTGCCAGCAGCTTGTCAGGGGAAGGGTACGAGCAGTACTTC. Translating gives CASSLSGEGYEQYF.

The chain employs TRBV5-4 and TRBJ2-7; no firm D call. Trimming removed 0 bases at V and 0 bases at J, with 7 bases between. Germline CDR1 reads SGHNT; CDR2 reads YYREEE (reference sequence). The CDR3 covers 14 residues. CDR3 DNA: TGTGCCAGCAGCTTGGCCTCGGGCTCCTACGAGCAGTACTTC. It translates to CASSLASGSYEQYF.

By frequency in the sample, this clone is medium-sized. J is TRBJ2-3 and V is TRBV16; D may be TRBD1 (6 bases). V lost 0 bases, J lost 1 base, and 14 bases lay in between. This CDR3 region has 17 residues. Germline lookup yields CDR1 KGHSY and CDR2 FQNENV. The CDR3: CASSQSQAGAGTDTQYF. The CDR3 DNA is TGTGCCAGCAGCCAATCCCAAGCAGGGGCAGGCACAGATACGCAGTATTTT.

The chain links TRBV28 to TRBJ2-7, with TRBD1 matching over 8 bases. The germline gives CDR1 MDHEN, CDR2 SYDVKM. V dropped 6 bases and J dropped 7; count of bases not matched to a gene: 8. The CDR3 length is 13 residues. The CDR3 nucleotides read TGTGCCAGCAGCGGGACAGGCAGGGGGGAGCAGTACTTC. Amino acids: CASSGTGRGEQYF.

V is TRBV7-3 and J is TRBJ2-7; the match to TRBD2 covers 16 bases. With V trimmed by 5 bases and J by 6 bases, 22 bases remained unmatched. The CDR3 spans 21 residues. The germline V gene encodes CDR1 SGHTA and CDR2 FQGTGA. DNA for the CDR3: TGTGCCAGCAGCCACTACCCCGTCGGACCGGGACTAGCGGGAGGGCCCGGCGAGCAGTACTTC. Protein sequence: CASSHYPVGPGLAGGPGEQYF.

The chain recombines TRBV18 with TRBJ1-2; 8 bases are a match to TRBD1. Germline V CDR1 and CDR2: KGHSH, LQKENI. This CDR3 has 15 amino acids. V gave up 3 bases and J gave up 2 bases; unmatched junction bases: 5. The CDR3: CASSPSDRENYGYTF. CDR3 nucleotides: TGTGCCAGCTCACCTTCGGACAGGGAAAACTATGGCTACACCTTC.

The chain joins TRBV27 to TRBJ2-7; 10 bases are a match to TRBD1. Germline trimming cut 5 bases from V and 2 bases from J; bases unmatched to any gene: 9. The CDR3 covers 16 residues. Germline V CDR1 and CDR2: MNHEY, SMNVEV (reference sequence). The CDR3 nucleotides are TGTGCCAGCAGTCCAACCGGGACAGGGGACCCCTACGAGCAGTACTTC. Translation: CASSPTGTGDPYEQYF.

This chain uses TRBV7-3 with TRBJ1-1; the match to TRBD1 covers 7 bases. From germline, CDR1 is SGHTA and CDR2 FQGTGA. J gave up 4 bases and V 6 bases, and 8 bases lay outside the gene matches. The CDR3 has 14 residues. The DNA of the CDR3 is TGTGCCAGCAGACCCGACAGGGTTAGCACTGAAGCTTTCTTT. Protein: CASRPDRVSTEAFF. The full variable domain, its missing parts supplied by reference TRBV7-3 and TRBJ1-1, is GAGVSQTPSNKVTEKGKYVELRCDPISGHTALYWYRQSLGQGPEFLIYFQGTGAADDSGLPNDRFFAVRPEGSVSTLKIQRTERGDSAVYLCASRPDRVSTEAFFGQGTRLTVV.

The V gene is TRBV5-1, the J gene TRBJ2-2, with 9 nucleotides matching TRBD2. The J segment lost 2 bases and the V segment lost 3 bases, leaving 5 bases of the junction unmatched. The CDR3 runs to 16 residues. Germline CDR1 and CDR2: SGHRS and YFSETQ. The CDR3 spells CASSWSGGRNTGELFF. The CDR3 DNA reads as TGCGCCAGCAGCTGGAGCGGGGGGCGAAACACCGGGGAGCTGTTTTTT.

J is TRBJ1-1 and V is TRBV7-9; D perhaps matches TRBD1 (5 bases). The CDR3 is made up of 13 amino acids. Looked up from germline, CDR1 is SEHNR and CDR2 is FQNEAQ (reference sequence). Trimming left V 1 base short and J 4 bases short, with 7 bases between. The CDR3 loop reads CASSLGGGTEAFF. The CDR3 DNA sequence: TGTGCCAGCAGCTTAGGGGGGGGCACTGAAGCTTTCTTT.

The CDR3 sequence: CASSPKMNTEAFF. The CDR3 nucleotides read TGTGCCAGCTCACCTAAAATGAACACTGAAGCTTTCTTT. This rearrangement joins TRBV18 to TRBJ1-1; D gene uncertain. The V end lost 3 bases, the J end lost 0 bases, and 5 bases lay between the germline ends. The CDR3 sequence is 13 residues long. The germline V gene has CDR1 KGHSH and CDR2 LQKENI.

This sequence joins TRBV12-5 and TRBJ2-1, with 13 positions matching TRBD2. The CDR3 sequence is 19 residues long. Trimming at V came to 0 bases and at J to 8 bases, leaving 13 bases not matched to a gene. Looked up from germline, CDR1 is LGHNT and CDR2 is FRNRAP. This chain's CDR3 is CASGLVTPGLAGASDEQFF. The CDR3 DNA is TGTGCTAGTGGTTTGGTAACCCCCGGACTAGCGGGAGCAAGCGATGAGCAGTTCTTC.

The chain couples TRBV14 to TRBJ1-1; 7 nucleotides align to TRBD1. CDR1 is SGHDN and CDR2 is FVKESK in the germline V gene. The CDR3 extends over 14 amino acids. V trimming: 4 bases; J trimming: 1 base; junction bases outside the gene matches: 3. CDR3 protein: CASSLRTGNTEAFF. In DNA, the CDR3 is TGTGCCAGCAGCCTCCGGACAGGGAACACTGAAGCTTTCTTT.